This T cell receptor (beta chain) was captured in a study of blood T cell repertoires in COVID-19. The length of the CDR3 is 17 residues. Trimming pared 5 bases from V and 4 bases from J, leaving 22 bases between. CDR1 and CDR2 (germline): SGHTA, FQGTGA. Repertoires were generated with immunoSEQ multiplex PCR, while TCRdb's copy carries only in-frame clones and drops some. Counted here are over 200,000 clones, 81% occurring once; the ten biggest clones make up roughly 7.9%. The sequence was obtained from a woman of 80 years or more with acute or convalescent COVID-19. The rearrangement joins TRBV7-3 to TRBJ2-3; a possible D gene is TRBD1 (5 bases). Sequencing input: peripheral blood. In DNA form, the CDR3 reads TGTGCCAGCAGCCCATTTACGGTCCTACAGGTAGCAGATACGCAGTATTTT. It specifies CASSPFTVLQVADTQYF.